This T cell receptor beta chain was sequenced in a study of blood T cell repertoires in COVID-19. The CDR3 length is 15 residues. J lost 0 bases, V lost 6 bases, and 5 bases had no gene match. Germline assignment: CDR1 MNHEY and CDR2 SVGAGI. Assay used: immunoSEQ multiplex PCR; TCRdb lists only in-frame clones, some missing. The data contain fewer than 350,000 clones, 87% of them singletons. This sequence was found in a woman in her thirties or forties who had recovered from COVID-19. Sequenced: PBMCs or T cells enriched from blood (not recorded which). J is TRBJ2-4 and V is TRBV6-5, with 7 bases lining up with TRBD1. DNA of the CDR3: TGTGCCAGCAGAGACAGGGAACTAGCCAAAAACATTCAGTACTTC. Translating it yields CASRDRELAKNIQYF.